The 27 T cell receptor beta chains listed next were all sequenced from one sample in a study of T cells in narcolepsy. Clones were sequenced by immunoSEQ multiplex PCR, and TCRdb holds only the in-frame ones, with some missing. The profile covers around 30,000 clones, with roughly 90% appearing a single time and around 1.2% taken by the ten largest. Sequencing was done on a sample of CD45RA- memory CD4+ T cells from PBMCs. The receptors stem from a human donor with narcolepsy.

The chain has TRBV18 and TRBJ2-1, with 7 bases identical to TRBD1. Germline lookup yields CDR1 KGHSH and CDR2 LQKENI. CDR3 length equals 15 residues. The J segment lost 5 bases and the V segment lost 5 bases, leaving 9 bases of the junction unmatched. Here the CDR3 reads CASSRGTVQHNEQFF. CDR3 DNA: TGTGCCAGCTCAAGGGGGACAGTTCAACACAATGAGCAGTTCTTC.

The chain uses TRBV29-1 and TRBJ1-2; possibly TRBD1 for D (5 bases). CDR1 is SQVTM, CDR2 ANQGSEA, per germline. Between the trimmed V and J ends, which lost 4 bases and 5 bases, there was a span of 11 bases. The CDR3 loop spans 12 amino acids. This CDR3 reads CSVGVGDYGYTF. As DNA, the CDR3 is TGCAGCGTTGGGGTGGGGGATTATGGCTACACCTTC.

The chain uses TRBV18 and TRBJ2-1; 7 nucleotides line up with TRBD1. Germline V gives CDR1 KGHSH, CDR2 LQKENI. The CDR3 runs 15 residues. Losses at the gene ends were 3 bases for V and 8 bases for J; bases not matched to a gene: 10. In DNA, the CDR3 is TGTGCCAGCTCACCGACAGGGTCAAGTGTGGATGAGCAGTTCTTC. Encoded protein: CASSPTGSSVDEQFF.

The CDR3: CASSAPLRANVLTF. CDR3 coding DNA: TGTGCCAGCAGCGCCCCTCTACGGGCCAACGTCCTGACTTTC. The genes are TRBV7-9 and TRBJ2-6; D not resolved. V lost 5 bases and J lost 5, with 10 bases in between. The germline CDR1 and CDR2 sequences are SEHNR and FQNEAQ (reference sequence). CDR3 length: 14 residues.

V and J are TRBV20-1 and TRBJ1-1; D is ambiguous. Germline V gene sequence: CDR1 DFQATT, CDR2 SNEGSKA (reference sequence). The CDR3 consists of 11 residues. V was cut by 6 bases and J by 3 bases, with 8 bases left in between. CDR3 region: CSAVKHTEAFF. The DNA of the CDR3 is TGCAGTGCCGTCAAGCACACTGAAGCTTTCTTT.

The V and J genes are TRBV5-6 and TRBJ2-7; unclear D gene. This CDR3 spans 11 amino acids. Looked up from germline, CDR1 is SGHDT and CDR2 is YYEEEE. The germline V and J ends were trimmed by 1 base and 5 bases, with 4 bases remaining between them. CDR3 sequence reads: CASSLYHEQYF. CDR3 coding DNA: TGTGCCAGCAGCTTGTACCACGAGCAGTACTTC. Supplemented by reference TRBV5-6 and TRBJ2-7, the full variable domain reads DAGVTQSPTHLIKTRGQQVTLRCSPKSGHDTVSWYQQALGQGPQFIFQYYEEEERQRGNFPDRFSGHQFPNYSSELNVNALLLGDSALYLCASSLYHEQYFGPGTRLTVT.

The chain combines TRBV5-1 with TRBJ2-1; D is unresolved. The V gene's germline CDR1 is SGHRS and CDR2 YFSETQ. Trimming cost V 4 bases and J 5 bases, with 13 bases left between them. The CDR3 runs to 14 residues. CDR3 sequence reads: CASSPTKGNNEQFF. CDR3 bases: TGCGCCAGCAGCCCCACAAAGGGCAACAATGAGCAGTTCTTC.

The chain combines TRBV28 with TRBJ1-2; TRBD1 agrees at 8 bases. The junction had 23 bases not matched to a gene; V was cut back by 4 bases and J by 7 bases. Germline lookup yields CDR1 MDHEN and CDR2 SYDVKM. This CDR3 comprises 19 residues. CDR3 region: CASSSWTGRSGTPVGGYTF. The CDR3, as DNA: TGTGCCAGCAGTTCGTGGACAGGGAGATCGGGCACGCCTGTGGGTGGCTACACCTTC.

The chain employs TRBV25-1 and TRBJ2-2; D may match TRBD1 or TRBD2 (5 bases each). This CDR3 is built from 18 residues. Per the germline V gene, CDR1 is MGHDK and CDR2 is SYGVNS. Trimming cost V 2 bases and J 1 base, with 17 bases left between them. The CDR3 loop reads CASSEVVGGLGNTGELFF. DNA for the CDR3: TGTGCCAGCAGTGAAGTAGTTGGGGGTTTAGGGAACACCGGGGAGCTGTTTTTT. Supplemented by reference TRBV25-1 and TRBJ2-2, the full variable domain reads EADIYQTPRYLVIGTGKKITLECSQTMGHDKMYWYQQDPGMELHLIHYSYGVNSTEKGDLSSESTVSRIRTEHFPLTLESARPSHTSQYLCASSEVVGGLGNTGELFFGEGSRLTVL.

The gene calls are TRBV6-1 and TRBJ1-2; tentative D call: TRBD1 (6 bases). The CDR3 spans 14 residues. CDR1 MNHNS and CDR2 SASEGT come from the germline V gene. The CDR3 is CASKARGISYGYTF. The CDR3 DNA sequence: TGTGCATCCAAAGCTAGGGGGATTTCCTATGGCTACACCTTC.

CDR3 DNA sequence: TGTGCCAGCAGCTTGGACGGTAACTATAATTCACCCCTCCACTTT. This translates into CASSLDGNYNSPLHF. The chain uses TRBV5-4 and TRBJ1-6; D call uncertain. Germline loops: CDR1 SGHNT, CDR2 YYREEE (reference sequence). Deletions cut 0 bases from V and 3 bases from J, with 7 bases between. This CDR3 is 15 amino acids long.

This clone was counted a single time. The chain combines TRBV2 with TRBJ1-4; D perhaps matches TRBD1 (5 bases). The CDR3 has 12 residues. Trimming removed 8 bases from V and 6 bases from J, with 10 bases in between. Looked up from germline, CDR1 is SNHLY and CDR2 is FYNNEI. CDR3 residues: CASQGSYEKLFF. The DNA for the CDR3 is TGTGCCAGCCAGGGCAGCTATGAAAAACTGTTTTTT.

V usage is TRBV7-3 and J usage is TRBJ1-6; 11 bases are shared with TRBD1. Germline V gene data show CDR1 as SGHTA and CDR2 as FQGTGA. V shed 5 bases, J shed 6 bases, and the junction held 3 bases outside the gene matches. CDR3 length: 15 amino acids. Written as DNA, the CDR3 is TGTGCCAGCAGCGCTGGACAGGGGGCTAATTCACCCCTCCACTTT. Protein product: CASSAGQGANSPLHF. Looking up the rest from reference TRBV7-3 and TRBJ1-6 gives the full variable domain: GAGVSQTPSNKVTEKGKYVELRCDPISGHTALYWYRQSLGQGPEFLIYFQGTGAADDSGLPNDRFFAVRPEGSVSTLKIQRTERGDSAVYLCASSAGQGANSPLHFGNGTRLTVT.

A few counts support this clone. The rearrangement joins TRBV10-2 to TRBJ2-5, with D maybe TRBD1 (6 bases). V shed 8 bases and J shed 3 bases, with 10 bases lying between them. The germline V gene encodes CDR1 WSHSY and CDR2 SAAADI. The CDR3 spans 12 residues. This CDR3 reads CASGRTEETQYF. CDR3 in DNA: TGCGCCAGCGGTCGGACAGAAGAGACCCAGTACTTC.

The chain couples TRBV28 to TRBJ1-4, with 8 positions matching TRBD1. Germline-derived CDR1 and CDR2 are MDHEN and SYDVKM. V was clipped by 4 bases and J by 5 bases; unmatched bases: 6. The CDR3 is 15 amino acids. The CDR3 DNA sequence: TGTGCCAGCAGTTCCGGACAGGGAGTAAATGAAAAACTGTTTTTT. This codes for CASSSGQGVNEKLFF.

The chain carries TRBV28 and TRBJ1-5; no reliable D call. The CDR3 contains 14 residues. Deletions cut 3 bases from V and 3 bases from J, with 9 bases between. Germline V CDR1 and CDR2: MDHEN, SYDVKM. The CDR3: CASSFDRPNQPQHF. For the CDR3, the DNA is TGTGCCAGCAGTTTTGACCGACCCAATCAGCCCCAGCATTTT.

The chain joins TRBV5-1 to TRBJ2-1, with 9 bases that match TRBD2. The CDR3 length is 15 residues. Unmatched junction bases numbered 5, after V lost 0 bases and J lost 7 bases. CDR1 and CDR2 (germline): SGHRS, YFSETQ. In DNA, the CDR3 is TGCGCCAGCAGCTTGGTCGGCGGGGGGGCTAATGAGCAGTTCTTC. It is translated as CASSLVGGGANEQFF.

This clone occurred once. This chain joins TRBV6-6 and TRBJ1-6; TRBD1 matches 9 bases. Germline V CDR1 and CDR2: MNHNY, SVGAGI (reference sequence). The V gene end was trimmed by 5 bases and the J gene end by 13 bases; junction bases not matched to a gene: 12. The CDR3 length is 15 residues. CDR3 residues: CASSLRQGGKEPLHF. The DNA of the CDR3 is TGTGCCAGCAGTCTGCGACAGGGGGGTAAGGAGCCCCTCCACTTT.

The V gene is TRBV5-1, the J gene TRBJ2-3, with TRBD1 identical over 8 bases. CDR1 is SGHRS and CDR2 is YFSETQ in the germline V gene. Trimming took 3 bases from V and 3 from J; bases not matched to a gene: 6. The CDR3 length is 15 residues. CDR3 sequence (DNA): TGCGCCAGCAGCTGGACCGGGACAGGAACAGATACGCAGTATTTT. Protein: CASSWTGTGTDTQYF.

The V gene is TRBV6-1, the J gene TRBJ2-7; 8 nucleotides match TRBD1. Trimming cost V 3 bases and J 3 bases; bases outside gene matches: 7. The CDR3 consists of 15 residues. The germline V gene has CDR1 MNHNS and CDR2 SASEGT. The CDR3 DNA is TGTGCCAGCAGTGACCTCAGGACAGGGCTCTACGAGCAGTACTTC. Residues: CASSDLRTGLYEQYF.

This clone appeared a single time. CDR3 in DNA: TGTGCCAGCAGCTACAGGGGGGAGCAGTACTTC. As protein: CASSYRGEQYF. V usage is TRBV7-2 and J usage is TRBJ2-7; 8 positions agree with TRBD1. The CDR3 is made up of 11 amino acids. Trimming took 4 bases from V and 7 from J; bases not matched to a gene: 0. From germline, CDR1 is SGHTA and CDR2 FQGNSA.

The chain carries TRBV11-2 and TRBJ1-2; D may be TRBD1 (5 bases). The CDR3 has 16 amino acids. Germline loops: CDR1 SGHAT, CDR2 FQNNGV. V lost 2 bases and J lost 5, with 18 bases in between. The DNA for the CDR3 is TGTGCCAGCAGCTTACTCGTTGGGGGGGGATATTATGGCTACACCTTC. Translating it yields CASSLLVGGGYYGYTF.

The chain recombines TRBV5-1 with TRBJ2-3; tentatively, D is TRBD2 (7 bases). Trimming pared 6 bases from V and 4 bases from J, leaving 18 bases between. Germline V lookup: CDR1 SGHRS, CDR2 YFSETQ. The CDR3 runs 15 residues. CDR3 residues: CASTGVGGPADTQYF. In DNA, the CDR3 is TGCGCCAGCACAGGGGTGGGAGGGCCAGCAGATACGCAGTATTTT.

This chain joins TRBV2 and TRBJ1-5; D perhaps matches TRBD1 (5 bases). The CDR3 has 16 amino acids. In germline, CDR1 is SNHLY, CDR2 FYNNEI. Between the trimmed V and J ends, which lost 5 bases and 2 bases, there was a span of 16 bases. The CDR3 region is CASSLGTVNGNQPQHF. The CDR3 nucleotides read TGTGCCAGCAGTCTAGGGACGGTAAATGGCAATCAGCCCCAGCATTTT.

The rearrangement uses TRBV28 and TRBJ1-2; D gene ambiguous. V was clipped by 5 bases and J by 2 bases, with 15 bases between them. This CDR3 is 15 amino acids long. Per the germline V gene, CDR1 is MDHEN and CDR2 is SYDVKM. The DNA for the CDR3 is TGTGCCAGCAGTCCGCTGAGGGAGACCAACTATGGCTACACCTTC. It specifies CASSPLRETNYGYTF.

The rearrangement links TRBV7-2 to TRBJ2-3, with 10 bases identical to TRBD2. The junction had 12 bases not matched to a gene; V was cut back by 5 bases and J by 4 bases. CDR1 is SGHTA and CDR2 is FQGNSA in the germline V gene. CDR3 length: 17 residues. CDR3 residues: CASSQNKIAGGADTQYF. The CDR3 DNA follows: TGTGCCAGCAGCCAGAACAAAATAGCGGGGGGTGCAGATACGCAGTATTTT.

The V gene is TRBV15, the J gene TRBJ1-2, with D uncertain. The CDR3 is made up of 14 amino acids. V gave up 3 bases and J gave up 4 bases, with 12 bases separating them. Germline lookup yields CDR1 LNHNV and CDR2 YYDKDF (reference sequence). CDR3 in amino acids: CATSRADGPYGYTF. DNA of the CDR3: TGTGCCACCAGCAGGGCCGACGGACCCTATGGCTACACCTTC.